This T cell receptor (beta chain) emerged from a study of T cell repertoires in aging, cancer and after chemotherapy. Overall study context: Donors were grouped into six age bands spanning 30 or younger through 70 or older.

The template was genomic DNA from peripheral blood, not RNA. Germline CDR1 MNHEY, CDR2 SMNVEV (reference sequence). V was shortened by 5 bases and J by 2 bases, with 23 bases between the two germline ends. This CDR3 has 18 residues. General observations from the study: Compared with age-matched healthy donors, untreated hematological or solid cancer patients showed higher blood TCR clonality. In each cancer cohort, median generation probability increased across chemotherapy, suggesting thymic output rebounded.

A mixed TRB-A/B primer pool amplified rearranged TRB by multiplex touch-down PCR. One entry per CDR3 protein results from TCRdb running MiXCR on the multiplex PCR reads. The data hold fewer than 7,500 distinct CDR3 sequences, with 38% observed a single time. Regarding this clonotype: Its antigen remains unidentified.

The sequenced sample consisted of blood. The chain combines TRBV27 with TRBJ2-3; perhaps TRBD1 as D (6 bases). This receptor was obtained from a human donor in good health. The CDR3 here is CASSLDGDIGFPTDTQYF. DNA of the CDR3: TGTGCCAGCAGTCTGGACGGGGACATCGGATTCCCCACAGATACGCAGTATTTT.